Following are 18 T cell receptor beta chains from one sample sequenced in a study of blood T cell repertoires in COVID-19. The protocol was immunoSEQ multiplex PCR, while the TCRdb copy is restricted to in-frame clones and leaves out a portion. The sample lists 350,000 to 400,000 clones, more than 75% seen once, with roughly 1.2% in the top ten. Source material: PBMCs or T cells enriched from blood (not recorded which). The receptors were sampled from a woman between 18 and 30 years old who had recovered from COVID-19.

V is TRBV19 and J is TRBJ1-2, with unresolved D. CDR1 and CDR2 from the germline V gene are LNHDA and SQIVND (reference sequence). The V gene lost 7 bases and the J gene lost 5 bases, with 8 bases spanning the gap. The CDR3 length is 11 residues. The CDR3 spells CASKIGYGYTF. CDR3 sequence (DNA): TGTGCCAGTAAGATCGGGTATGGCTACACCTTC.

DNA of the CDR3: TGTGCCAGCAGCTTCATCAGGGGGCGACGTGAAAAACTGTTTTTT. It encodes CASSFIRGRREKLFF. This chain uses TRBV7-2 with TRBJ1-4; 8 bases map to TRBD1. The CDR3 is 15 amino acids. Losses at the gene ends were 3 bases for V and 7 bases for J; bases not matched to a gene: 7. Looked up from germline, CDR1 is SGHTA and CDR2 is FQGNSA.

J is TRBJ1-6 and V is TRBV30; the D is unclear. In germline, CDR1 is GTSNPN, CDR2 SVGIG (reference sequence). The CDR3 is made up of 18 amino acids. V shed 2 bases and J shed 2 bases, with 19 bases lying between them. Written as DNA, the CDR3 is TGTGCCTGGAGTTCGCCGGGTTCAGTTTCCCCCTATAATTCACCCCTCCACTTT. Its translation is CAWSSPGSVSPYNSPLHF.

The V and J genes are TRBV5-1 and TRBJ2-3, with D tentatively TRBD2 (6 bases). There are 17 residues in the CDR3. V was cut by 0 bases and J by 0 bases, with 14 bases left in between. Germline V gene lookup returns CDR1 SGHRS and CDR2 YFSETQ. CDR3 protein: CASSLAGSGDSTDTQYF. The CDR3 DNA is TGCGCCAGCAGCTTGGCCGGATCGGGGGATAGCACAGATACGCAGTATTTT.

This clone was counted once. This sequence joins TRBV24-1 and TRBJ1-2; perhaps TRBD1 as D (6 bases). Germline V gene lookup returns CDR1 KGHDR and CDR2 SFDVKD. The length of the CDR3 is 14 residues. The V gene lost 0 bases and the J gene lost 7 bases, with 11 bases spanning the gap. The CDR3 loop is CATSDLTGSGGYTF. The CDR3 DNA reads TGTGCCACCAGTGATTTGACAGGGTCGGGTGGCTACACCTTC.

V usage is TRBV19 and J usage is TRBJ1-5; no reliable D call. In germline, CDR1 is LNHDA, CDR2 SQIVND (reference sequence). CDR3 size: 13 residues. Trimming took off 1 base at V and 6 bases at J, with 7 bases between the two ends. CDR3 sequence (DNA): TGTGCCAGTAGTATAGGGCGAGGTCAGCCCCAGCATTTT. It is translated as CASSIGRGQPQHF.

The chain links TRBV5-1 to TRBJ1-1, with D uncertain. CDR3 size: 13 residues. Per the germline V gene, CDR1 is SGHRS and CDR2 is YFSETQ. V shed 0 bases and J shed 3 bases, with 6 bases lying between them. The CDR3 nucleotides are TGCGCCAGCAGCTTGGAACAGCACACTGAAGCTTTCTTT. This gives the protein CASSLEQHTEAFF.

The chain joins TRBV27 to TRBJ1-4; D perhaps matches TRBD1 (5 bases). The length of the CDR3 is 14 residues. Trimming stripped 3 bases from V and 4 bases from J, with 9 bases between. Germline CDR1 is MNHEY and CDR2 is SMNVEV (reference sequence). CDR3 DNA: TGTGCCAGCAGTTTCCAGGGACTTAATGAAAAACTGTTTTTT. As protein: CASSFQGLNEKLFF.

J is TRBJ2-1 and V is TRBV15, with a possible D match to TRBD2 (5 bases). The CDR3 sequence is 14 residues long. Germline V gene lookup returns CDR1 LNHNV and CDR2 YYDKDF (reference sequence). V lost 5 bases, J lost 2 bases, and 10 bases lay in between. The CDR3 reads CATSPSPAYNEQFF. As DNA, the CDR3 is TGTGCCACCAGCCCTAGCCCTGCCTACAATGAGCAGTTCTTC.

The chain has TRBV30 and TRBJ1-1; the match to TRBD1 covers 9 bases. The CDR3 loop spans 13 amino acids. V trimming: 1 base; J trimming: 5 bases; junction bases outside the gene matches: 2. Germline-derived CDR1 and CDR2 are GTSNPN and SVGIG (reference sequence). In DNA, the CDR3 is TGTGCCTGGAGTGAGACAGGGGGGACTGAAGCTTTCTTT. The encoded protein is CAWSETGGTEAFF.

V usage is TRBV5-1 and J usage is TRBJ2-2; maybe TRBD2 (7 bases). The CDR3 consists of 15 residues. Trimming took 5 bases from V and 4 from J, leaving 15 bases between them. Germline CDR1 is SGHRS and CDR2 is YFSETQ. The CDR3 DNA follows: TGCGCCAGCAGGCCCCCGGGGGGCGTCACCGGGGAGCTGTTTTTT. This translates into CASRPPGGVTGELFF.

This clone appeared once. The V and J genes are TRBV5-4 and TRBJ2-7; D gene unclear. Trimming took off 0 bases at V and 6 bases at J, with 13 bases between the two ends. Germline assignment: CDR1 SGHNT and CDR2 YYREEE (reference sequence). This CDR3 is 14 amino acids long. The CDR3 spells CASSLAPLPAEQYF. In DNA, the CDR3 is TGTGCCAGCAGCTTGGCCCCACTACCAGCCGAGCAGTACTTC.

The V call is TRBV27, the J call TRBJ1-5, with a tentative D call TRBD1 (5 bases). This CDR3 contains 16 residues. Trimming removed 10 bases at V and 4 bases at J, with 23 bases between. From germline, CDR1 is MNHEY and CDR2 SMNVEV (reference sequence). The CDR3: CATSGDSGGSNQPQHF. The CDR3 region has the DNA TGTGCCACCTCTGGAGATTCGGGGGGGTCTAATCAGCCCCAGCATTTT.

The J gene is TRBJ1-2, the V gene TRBV29-1; TRBD1 aligns across 10 bases. The CDR3 runs to 14 residues. Germline V gives CDR1 SQVTM, CDR2 ANQGSEA. Trimming took 7 bases from V and 4 from J; bases not matched to a gene: 9. The CDR3 bases are TGCAGCGCGACGGGACAGGGGTTGAGCTATGGCTACACCTTC. Amino acids: CSATGQGLSYGYTF.

This chain connects TRBV30 to TRBJ2-7; 7 bases line up with TRBD2. Trimming took 3 bases from V and 3 from J; bases not matched to a gene: 11. Germline loops: CDR1 GTSNPN, CDR2 SVGIG (reference sequence). This CDR3 region has 15 residues. CDR3 in amino acids: CAWRIGGDYFYEQYF. The CDR3 DNA sequence: TGTGCCTGGAGGATAGGAGGGGACTACTTCTACGAGCAGTACTTC. The full variable domain, in which reference TRBV30 and TRBJ2-7 provide the parts outside the CDR3, is SQTIHQWPATLVQPVGSPLSLECTVEGTSNPNLYWYRQAAGRGLQLLFYSVGIGQISSEVPQNLSASRPQDRQFILSSKKLLLSDSGFYLCAWRIGGDYFYEQYFGPGTRLTVT.

This clone was recorded only once. The rearrangement links TRBV19 to TRBJ1-1, with no clear D. The CDR3 is made up of 15 amino acids. V was cut by 3 bases and J by 0 bases, with 11 bases left in between. CDR1 and CDR2 from the germline V gene are LNHDA and SQIVND (reference sequence). In nucleotides, the CDR3 is TGTGCCAGTAGTATCGGCCAGGTCATGAACACTGAAGCTTTCTTT. The encoded protein is CASSIGQVMNTEAFF.

The chain links TRBV7-9 to TRBJ1-4; perhaps TRBD1 as D (5 bases). Per germline, CDR1 SEHNR and CDR2 FQNEAQ (reference sequence). This CDR3 is built from 17 residues. Trimming pared 0 bases from V and 2 bases from J, leaving 13 bases between. In DNA form, the CDR3 reads TGTGCCAGCAGCTTAGCGCAGGGCTCAGGGACTAATGAAAAACTGTTTTTT. Translated, it gives CASSLAQGSGTNEKLFF.

The chain links TRBV9 to TRBJ1-2; 9 bases are a match to TRBD1. This CDR3 has 17 residues. Trimming cost V 1 base and J 2 bases; bases outside gene matches: 9. Germline V gives CDR1 SGDLS, CDR2 YYNGEE. The CDR3 loop is CASSVSGQGSTNYGYTF. CDR3 nucleotides: TGTGCCAGCAGCGTATCGGGACAGGGATCAACAAACTATGGCTACACCTTC. The full variable domain, completed using reference TRBV9 and TRBJ1-2, is DSGVTQTPKHLITATGQRVTLRCSPRSGDLSVYWYQQSLDQGLQFLIQYYNGEERAKGNILERFSAQQFPDLHSELNLSSLELGDSALYFCASSVSGQGSTNYGYTFGSGTRLTVV.